This T cell receptor beta chain was recorded in a study of T cells after somatic rescue of genetic block. Clones were sequenced by immunoSEQ multiplex PCR, and TCRdb holds only the in-frame ones, with some missing. The data contain 9,500 to 15,000 clones, 73% of them singletons. This CDR3 is 16 amino acids long. V lost 0 bases and J lost 2; bases outside the gene matches: 1. Germline-derived CDR1 and CDR2 are GTSNPN and SVGIG (reference sequence). The rearrangement uses TRBV30 and TRBJ2-5; 15 bases are a match to TRBD2. Sequenced material: peripheral blood mononuclear cells (PBMCs). This clonotype was obtained from a boy aged 10-17 years. CDR3 bases: TGTGCCTGGAGTGTGGGACTAGCGGGAGGTCAAGAGACCCAGTACTTC. Its translation is CAWSVGLAGGQETQYF.